The following is a T cell receptor (beta chain) sequence with its context. The antigen is undetermined. The data were taken from a study of CXCR3-negative and CXCR3-positive naive CD8 T cells. Via 5' RACE with UMI labels, TRB cDNA libraries were prepared. TCRdb derives one entry per CDR3 protein from the 5' RACE reads, leaving out DNA. This sample's table reports some 60,000 distinct CDR3 sequences. Germline V gene data show CDR1 as SGHRS and CDR2 as YFSETQ. The CDR3 has 15 residues. Study-wide points: Naive cells with CXCR3 showed TRB CDR3s that were more hydrophobic than those in CXCR3-negative naive cells.

The sample consisted of naive CXCR3+ CD8+ T cells from blood. Subset noted: CD45RO-CCR7+CD27+CD95- naive CD8+ T cells expressing CXCR3 (TNR3+). V and J are TRBV5-1 and TRBJ1-1; the D gene TCRdb calls, TRBD1, cannot be checked with no DNA. This sequence originates from a human donor in good health. Some clones in this sample may be carry-over from other donors' samples. This chain's CDR3 is CASSFDSGEDTEAFF.